The next 25 T cell receptor beta chains were all read from a single sample in a study of blood T cell repertoires in COVID-19. Assay: immunoSEQ multiplex PCR; the TCRdb copy retains only in-frame clones and omits some. The sample lists under 85,000 clones; about 81% were seen once. Sequencing was performed on peripheral blood. Source of these receptors: a man older than 75 with acute or convalescent COVID-19.

The genes are TRBV29-1 and TRBJ2-5; TRBD2 might be the D (7 bases). The CDR3 runs 14 residues. V gave up 6 bases and J gave up 3 bases, with 17 bases separating them. Germline CDR1 reads SQVTM; CDR2 reads ANQGSEA. The CDR3 DNA is TGCAGCGTAGCGGCGGGGGCCGGAGAAGAGACCCAGTACTTC. As protein: CSVAAGAGEETQYF.

The V and J genes are TRBV13 and TRBJ2-2; D is possibly TRBD2 (6 bases). This CDR3 has 15 residues. The V end was cut by 5 bases, the J end by 1 base, with 11 bases between. Germline loops: CDR1 PRHDT, CDR2 FYEKMQ (reference sequence). CDR3 region: CASSPRAGNTGELFF. The CDR3, as DNA: TGTGCCAGCAGCCCCAGAGCGGGGAACACCGGGGAGCTGTTTTTT. Supplemented by reference TRBV13 and TRBJ2-2, the full variable domain reads AAGVIQSPRHLIKEKRETATLKCYPIPRHDTVYWYQQGPGQDPQFLISFYEKMQSDKGSIPDRFSAQQFSDYHSELNMSSLELGDSALYFCASSPRAGNTGELFFGEGSRLTVL.

J is TRBJ1-5 and V is TRBV4-2, with D perhaps TRBD1 (5 bases). The germline V gene has CDR1 LGHNA and CDR2 YNFKEQ. This CDR3 has 14 amino acids. The germline V and J ends were trimmed by 0 bases and 9 bases, with 12 bases remaining between them. The CDR3 DNA reads as TGTGCCAGCAGCCAAGAGGGGGGGGTATGGCCCCAGCATTTT. It encodes CASSQEGGVWPQHF.

In nucleotides, the CDR3 is TGCGCCAGCAGCTCGGACAGGAGCACAGATACGCAGTATTTT. Translation: CASSSDRSTDTQYF. The chain combines TRBV5-1 with TRBJ2-3; 7 bases map to TRBD1. CDR1 is SGHRS, CDR2 YFSETQ, per germline. This CDR3 is 14 amino acids long. V lost 3 bases to trimming and J lost 0 bases; unmatched junction nucleotides: 1.

The chain carries TRBV12-3 or TRBV12-4 and TRBJ1-1, with D perhaps TRBD1 (5 bases). The ends were cut back, 6 bases at V and 1 base at J, with 9 bases in the middle. CDR3 length: 13 residues. In nucleotides, the CDR3 is TGTGCCAGCAGCCCGACAGCGAACACTGAAGCTTTCTTT. Translated, it gives CASSPTANTEAFF.

The chain couples TRBV24-1 to TRBJ2-7; TRBD1 matches 9 bases. CDR3 size: 16 residues. The J segment lost 3 bases and the V segment lost 4 bases, leaving 9 bases of the junction unmatched. Germline CDR1 reads KGHDR; CDR2 reads SFDVKD. The CDR3 DNA follows: TGTGCCACCAGTGACCGCCGGGACAGGGCCTTCTACGAGCAGTACTTC. Translation: CATSDRRDRAFYEQYF.

The J gene is TRBJ2-3, the V gene TRBV19, with 7 bases fitting TRBD2. Germline trimming cut 2 bases from V and 1 base from J; bases unmatched to any gene: 3. CDR3 length: 15 amino acids. Per the germline V gene, CDR1 is LNHDA and CDR2 is SQIVND (reference sequence). Written as DNA, the CDR3 is TGTGCCAGTAGTATACGGGACTACGGCACAGATACGCAGTATTTT. Translation gives CASSIRDYGTDTQYF.

The sample holds one count of this clone. The CDR3: CASSGRPGQGPHNSPLHF. The CDR3 DNA is TGTGCCAGCAGCGGACGTCCGGGACAGGGGCCCCATAATTCACCCCTCCACTTT. This rearrangement joins TRBV9 to TRBJ1-6, with TRBD1 matching over 10 bases. With V trimmed by 3 bases and J by 5 bases, 11 bases remained unmatched. The CDR3 length is 18 residues. The germline V gene encodes CDR1 SGDLS and CDR2 YYNGEE.

The chain is built from TRBV7-9 and TRBJ1-3; D unclear. CDR3 length equals 15 residues. V lost 0 bases and J lost 0, with 6 bases in between. CDR1 is SEHNR, CDR2 FQNEAQ, per germline (reference sequence). CDR3 coding DNA: TGTGCCAGCAGCTTAGCGGGAGACTCTGGAAACACCATATATTTT. It codes for CASSLAGDSGNTIYF.

This CDR3 reads CASSFHRNTEAFF. The CDR3 coding sequence is TGTGCCAGCAGCTTCCATAGGAACACTGAAGCTTTCTTT. V is TRBV5-5 and J is TRBJ1-1; D is uncertain. CDR1 is SGHKS and CDR2 is YYEKEE in the germline V gene (reference sequence). V was clipped by 2 bases and J by 1 base, with 6 bases between them. The CDR3 is 13 amino acids.

The chain joins TRBV4-1 to TRBJ1-1; no definite D call. There are 15 residues in the CDR3. The V end was cut by 1 base, the J end by 5 bases, with 14 bases between. From germline, CDR1 is MGHRA and CDR2 YSYEKL. This CDR3 reads CASSQGPRARTEAFF. CDR3 sequence (DNA): TGCGCCAGCAGCCAAGGGCCGCGGGCGAGGACTGAAGCTTTCTTT.

This clone was picked up a small number of times. The chain uses TRBV11-2 and TRBJ1-2, with D perhaps matching TRBD1 (6 bases). The CDR3 runs to 14 residues. V gave up 5 bases and J gave up 7 bases, with 17 bases separating them. The germline V gene has CDR1 SGHAT and CDR2 FQNNGV. CDR3 coding DNA: TGTGCCAGCAGCCTGGGACAAGGCGGGCCTGGCTACACCTTC. This encodes CASSLGQGGPGYTF. Full variable domain (remainder filled in from reference TRBV11-2 and TRBJ1-2): EAGVAQSPRYKIIEKRQSVAFWCNPISGHATLYWYQQILGQGPKLLIQFQNNGVVDDSQLPKDRFSAERLKGVDSTLKIQPAKLEDSAVYLCASSLGQGGPGYTFGSGTRLTVV.

This clone has a single count. The chain links TRBV2 to TRBJ1-6, with TRBD1 matching 10 bases. The CDR3 consists of 18 residues. The junction had 17 bases not matched to a gene; V was cut back by 6 bases and J by 9 bases. Germline V CDR1 and CDR2: SNHLY, FYNNEI. DNA for the CDR3: TGTGCCAGCAGAGAACCGGGACAGGGGCCCCGCGGGGTTTCACCCCTCCACTTT. This translates into CASREPGQGPRGVSPLHF.

V and J are TRBV2 and TRBJ2-3; TRBD1 matches at 9 bases. J gave up 3 bases and V 6 bases, and 4 bases lay outside the gene matches. In germline, CDR1 is SNHLY, CDR2 FYNNEI. The CDR3 has 14 residues. The CDR3 region is CASRDRGGTDTQYF. CDR3 coding DNA: TGTGCCAGCAGGGACAGGGGAGGGACAGATACGCAGTATTTT.

A single count supports this clone. DNA of the CDR3: TGTGCCAGTAGTATTACTTTGAACACTGAAGCTTTCTTT. This encodes CASSITLNTEAFF. This chain joins TRBV19 and TRBJ1-1; D not certain. There are 13 residues in the CDR3. The germline V and J ends were trimmed by 3 bases and 0 bases, with 5 bases remaining between them. CDR1 and CDR2 from the germline V gene are LNHDA and SQIVND (reference sequence).

CDR3 in amino acids: CASSPQGSYNEQFF. The DNA for the CDR3 is TGCGCCAGCAGCCCTCAGGGATCCTACAATGAGCAGTTCTTC. The V gene is TRBV5-1, the J gene TRBJ2-1; D is perhaps TRBD1 (5 bases). V was cut by 4 bases and J by 1 base, with 9 bases left in between. The V gene's germline CDR1 is SGHRS and CDR2 YFSETQ. The CDR3 is made up of 14 amino acids.

The rearrangement joins TRBV7-2 to TRBJ2-5; 10 nucleotides line up with TRBD1. The CDR3 runs 15 residues. Germline V gene lookup returns CDR1 SGHTA and CDR2 FQGNSA. V trimming: 4 bases; J trimming: 7 bases; junction bases outside the gene matches: 9. As DNA, the CDR3 is TGTGCCAGCAGCTATTCGGGACAGGGGTATGGGACCCAGTACTTC. Protein: CASSYSGQGYGTQYF.

The rearrangement uses TRBV19 and TRBJ1-5; tentatively, D is TRBD1 (5 bases). The length of the CDR3 is 16 residues. The germline V gene encodes CDR1 LNHDA and CDR2 SQIVND (reference sequence). V lost 5 bases to trimming and J lost 0 bases, with 14 bases between them. The DNA of the CDR3 is TGTGCCAGTAGTTTTGGGGGGAAAAATAGCAATCAGCCCCAGCATTTT. Translation: CASSFGGKNSNQPQHF.

This clone showed up just a few times. The V call is TRBV12-3 or TRBV12-4, the J call TRBJ1-5; 8 bases are shared with TRBD1. CDR3 size: 13 residues. V was clipped by 6 bases and J by 4 bases; unmatched bases: 2. CDR3 DNA sequence: TGTGCCAGCAGCAGACAGGGGAATCAGCCCCAGCATTTT. Translated: CASSRQGNQPQHF.

The chain links TRBV10-2 to TRBJ2-3, with TRBD2 matching over 12 bases. The CDR3 extends over 15 amino acids. V lost 5 bases and J lost 7; bases outside the gene matches: 7. The germline gives CDR1 WSHSY, CDR2 SAAADI. The CDR3, as DNA: TGCGCCAGCAGTATCGGACTAGCGGGAACGTATACGCAGTATTTT. Encoded protein: CASSIGLAGTYTQYF.

This sequence joins TRBV6-2 or TRBV6-3 and TRBJ2-5; maybe TRBD1 (5 bases). This CDR3 is built from 11 residues. Germline values: CDR1 MNHEY, CDR2 SVGEGT. Trimming left V 5 bases short and J 4 bases short, with 5 bases between. The CDR3 coding sequence is TGTGCCAGCAGTAGGGGAGAGACCCAGTACTTC. This codes for CASSRGETQYF.

For the CDR3, the DNA is TGTGCCAGCAGCTTAGCGGGCCAGTACAATGAGCAGTTCTTC. Amino acids: CASSLAGQYNEQFF. The V call is TRBV7-6, the J call TRBJ2-1; D unresolved. V was clipped by 0 bases and J by 4 bases, with 7 bases between them. From germline, CDR1 is SGHVS and CDR2 FNYEAQ. The CDR3 is 14 residues long. The variable domain in full, with the rest retrieved from reference TRBV7-6 and TRBJ2-1, is GAGVSQSPRYKVTKRGQDVALRCDPISGHVSLYWYRQALGQGPEFLTYFNYEAQQDKSGLPNDRFSAERPEGSISTLTIQRTEQRDSAMYRCASSLAGQYNEQFFGPGTRLTVL.

The chain combines TRBV7-2 with TRBJ1-2; the D gene is possibly TRBD1 (5 bases). Trimming took 4 bases from V and 7 from J, leaving 13 bases between them. The CDR3 covers 13 residues. Looked up from germline, CDR1 is SGHTA and CDR2 is FQGNSA. CDR3 loop: CASSSQGARGYTF. The CDR3 DNA sequence: TGTGCCAGCAGCTCGCAGGGTGCTCGTGGCTACACCTTC.

This sequence joins TRBV6-6 and TRBJ2-7; 8 bases line up with TRBD2. The germline CDR1 and CDR2 sequences are MNHNY and SVGAGI (reference sequence). Trimming cost V 5 bases and J 0 bases; bases outside gene matches: 9. There are 16 residues in the CDR3. The CDR3 nucleotides read TGTGCCAGCAGTGGGGGGGAGCGGGGGCCCTCCTACGAGCAGTACTTC. Protein: CASSGGERGPSYEQYF.

This chain connects TRBV7-2 to TRBJ1-5; D is perhaps TRBD1 (6 bases). The V end lost 1 base, the J end lost 3 bases, and 10 bases lay between the germline ends. Germline CDR1 SGHTA, CDR2 FQGNSA. This CDR3 is built from 15 residues. CDR3 sequence reads: CASSLGAGDNQPQHF. CDR3 bases: TGTGCCAGCAGCTTAGGGGCAGGGGACAATCAGCCCCAGCATTTT. Together with reference TRBV7-2 and TRBJ1-5, the CDR3 gives the full variable domain: GAGVSQSPSNKVTEKGKDVELRCDPISGHTALYWYRQSLGQGLEFLIYFQGNSAPDKSGLPSDRFSAERTGGSVSTLTIQRTQQEDSAVYLCASSLGAGDNQPQHFGDGTRLSIL.